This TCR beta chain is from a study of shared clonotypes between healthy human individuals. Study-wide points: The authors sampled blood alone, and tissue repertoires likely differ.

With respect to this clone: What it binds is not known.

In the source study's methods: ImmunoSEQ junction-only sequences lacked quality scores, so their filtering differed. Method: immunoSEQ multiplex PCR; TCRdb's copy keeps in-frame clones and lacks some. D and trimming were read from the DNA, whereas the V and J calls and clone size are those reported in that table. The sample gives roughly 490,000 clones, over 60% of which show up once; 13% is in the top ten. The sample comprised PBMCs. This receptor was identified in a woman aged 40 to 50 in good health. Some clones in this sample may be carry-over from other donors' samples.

CDR3 in DNA: TGTGCCAGCAGCCTAAGACTGGAGTCCGGGTACGAGCAGTACTTC. As protein: CASSLRLESGYEQYF. The gene calls are TRBV7-6 and TRBJ2-7; D is unclear. This CDR3 has 15 amino acids. V was shortened by 5 bases and J by 4 bases, with 18 bases between the two germline ends. The germline V gene encodes CDR1 SGHVS and CDR2 FNYEAQ.